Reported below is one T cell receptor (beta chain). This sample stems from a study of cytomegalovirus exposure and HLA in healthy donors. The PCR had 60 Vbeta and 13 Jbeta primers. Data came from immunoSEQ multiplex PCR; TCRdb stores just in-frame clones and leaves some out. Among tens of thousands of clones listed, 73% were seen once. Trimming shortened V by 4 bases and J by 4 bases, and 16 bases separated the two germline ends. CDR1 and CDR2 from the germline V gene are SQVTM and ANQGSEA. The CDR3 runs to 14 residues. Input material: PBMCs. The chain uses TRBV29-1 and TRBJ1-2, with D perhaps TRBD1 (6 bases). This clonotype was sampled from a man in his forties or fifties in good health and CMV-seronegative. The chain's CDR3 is CSVVTARGVYGYTF. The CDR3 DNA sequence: TGCAGCGTTGTCACCGCCAGGGGCGTCTATGGCTACACCTTC.